This passage covers 14 T cell receptor beta chains from one sample sequenced in a study of breast tumors, draining lymph nodes, adjacent tissues. TCRdb itself ran the multiplex PCR reads through MiXCR, one entry per CDR3 protein. The repertoire holds tens of thousands of distinct CDR3 sequences, over 25% seen once, with roughly 7.3% in the top ten. Breast cancer patients provided tissue from their axillary draining lymph nodes. Sequenced: axillary lymph node tissue. Every receptor here comes from a female donor with breast cancer. Some clones in this sample may be carry-over from other donors' samples.

This clonotype was found many times. The rearrangement joins TRBV6-2 or TRBV6-3 to TRBJ2-5; 14 bases match TRBD2. V lost 5 bases and J lost 9; bases outside the gene matches: 8. Germline CDR1 reads MNHEY; CDR2 reads SVGEGT. The CDR3 spans 15 residues. In nucleotides, the CDR3 is TGTGCCAGCAGTGTGACCGGGACTAGCGGGGGATCCCAGTACTTC. Translation gives CASSVTGTSGGSQYF.

This clonotype was observed many times. Being one base from a much bigger clone, this may be a read error. Because it lacks the conserved phenylalanine or tryptophan at the end, this CDR3 is likely a read error. V is TRBV9 and J is TRBJ1-2; maybe TRBD1 (5 bases). The CDR3 extends over 13 amino acids. Germline loops: CDR1 SGDLS, CDR2 YYNGEE. The ends were cut back, 0 bases at V and 4 bases at J, with 7 bases in the middle. The DNA of the CDR3 is TGTGCCAGCAGCGTAGATGACAGCTATGGCTACACCTCC. Amino acids: CASSVDDSYGYTS.

There are many counts of this clonotype. CDR3 residues: CASTGGSADTQYF. In DNA, the CDR3 is TGTGCCAGCACGGGCGGGAGCGCAGATACGCAGTATTTT. The gene calls are TRBV14 and TRBJ2-3; 7 positions agree with TRBD2. Trimming at V came to 7 bases and at J to 4 bases, leaving 5 bases not matched to a gene. The CDR3 loop spans 13 amino acids. Germline CDR1 SGHDN, CDR2 FVKESK.

In its sample, this clonotype was seen many times. The rearrangement joins TRBV5-8 to TRBJ1-2; D is uncertain. Germline V lookup: CDR1 SGHTS, CDR2 YDEGEE. Trimming took 2 bases from V and 5 from J, leaving 10 bases between them. The CDR3 has 13 residues. The CDR3: CASSFGNNYGYTF. The CDR3 nucleotides read TGTGCCAGCAGCTTCGGGAATAATTATGGCTACACCTTC.

This clonotype was counted many times. The chain joins TRBV9 to TRBJ2-5; 7 positions agree with TRBD2. The length of the CDR3 is 14 residues. Germline CDR1 is SGDLS and CDR2 is YYNGEE. Germline trimming cut 2 bases from V and 3 bases from J; bases unmatched to any gene: 4. CDR3 region: CASSVRSGEETQYF. The CDR3 DNA reads as TGTGCCAGCAGCGTTCGAAGCGGGGAAGAGACCCAGTACTTC.

This clonotype was seen many times. The chain recombines TRBV6-1 with TRBJ2-7; D unclear. Germline V gene sequence: CDR1 MNHNS, CDR2 SASEGT. The CDR3 is 15 amino acids. The V end was cut by 1 base, the J end by 2 bases, with 12 bases between. This CDR3 is CASSEEIGVPYEQYF. In DNA, the CDR3 is TGTGCCAGCAGTGAAGAAATTGGGGTCCCCTACGAGCAGTACTTC.

The V gene is TRBV11-3, the J gene TRBJ2-5; no reliable D call. CDR3 length: 13 amino acids. Trimming pared 0 bases from V and 7 bases from J, leaving 9 bases between. The germline V gene has CDR1 SGHNT and CDR2 YENEEA. The CDR3 sequence: CASSLEAIRTQYF. The CDR3 DNA reads as TGTGCCAGCAGCTTAGAGGCTATAAGGACCCAGTACTTC.

This clonotype has ten or more counts. The V and J genes are TRBV20-1 and TRBJ2-2; D is possibly TRBD2 (6 bases). Germline assignment: CDR1 DFQATT and CDR2 SNEGSKA (reference sequence). Deletions cut 3 bases from V and 0 bases from J, with 14 bases between. The CDR3 is made up of 16 amino acids. DNA for the CDR3: TGCAGTGCTAGGGTCCCCGCTAGCGCGAACACCGGGGAGCTGTTTTTT. It codes for CSARVPASANTGELFF.

In the case of this clonotype: A much larger clone lies a single base off, so this may be a read error. The rearrangement uses TRBV30 and TRBJ1-2; D is undetermined. V lost 0 bases and J 10 bases, leaving 15 bases between the germline ends. This CDR3 has 13 residues. The germline gives CDR1 GTSNPN, CDR2 SVGIG (reference sequence). DNA of the CDR3: TGTGCCTGGAGTGTAGTGGGCGCTGATGACTACACCTTC. Translation gives CAWSVVGADDYTF.

CDR3 nucleotide sequence: TGTGCCAGCAGCCTTCAGGGGATCACTGAAGCTTTCTTT. Amino acid sequence: CASSLQGITEAFF. The chain has TRBV7-9 and TRBJ1-1, with D possibly TRBD1 on 6 matching bases. The CDR3 sequence is 13 residues long. V lost 5 bases and J 4 bases, leaving 11 bases between the germline ends. The V gene's germline CDR1 is SEHNR and CDR2 FQNEAQ (reference sequence).

This clonotype came up many times. This chain links TRBV12-5 with TRBJ2-7; 7 bases align to TRBD1. V dropped 1 base and J dropped 5; count of bases not matched to a gene: 5. The length of the CDR3 is 14 residues. Germline values: CDR1 LGHNT, CDR2 FRNRAP. The CDR3 DNA follows: TGTGCTAGTGGTTTGGGAATAGGGACAGACGAGCAGTACTTC. It codes for CASGLGIGTDEQYF.

This clonotype was seen ten or more times. The V and J genes are TRBV7-3 and TRBJ2-3; D is possibly TRBD1 (6 bases). The length of the CDR3 is 14 residues. The germline V gene has CDR1 SGHTA and CDR2 FQGTGA. Trimming removed 5 bases from V and 3 bases from J, with 12 bases in between. The CDR3 sequence: CASSPQGVTDTQYF. Written as DNA, the CDR3 is TGTGCCAGCAGCCCACAGGGAGTTACAGATACGCAGTATTTT.

Ten or more counts support this clonotype. This chain uses TRBV11-2 with TRBJ2-7; D is unresolved. V lost 4 bases and J lost 0, with 4 bases in between. This CDR3 has 12 amino acids. The germline CDR1 and CDR2 sequences are SGHAT and FQNNGV. Here the CDR3 DNA reads TGTGCCAGCAGCTCCCACTCCTACGAGCAGTACTTC. It translates to CASSSHSYEQYF.

Ten or more counts support this clonotype. V usage is TRBV7-3 and J usage is TRBJ2-1, with D possibly being TRBD2 (5 bases). V gave up 0 bases and J gave up 5 bases, with 8 bases separating them. The CDR3 sequence is 14 residues long. CDR1 is SGHTA and CDR2 is FQGTGA in the germline V gene. As DNA, the CDR3 is TGTGCCAGCAGCTTAACCCCGGGAAACAATGAGCAGTTCTTC. Protein sequence: CASSLTPGNNEQFF.